Listed below are T cell receptor beta chains from one sample, sequenced in a study of cytomegalovirus exposure and HLA in healthy donors. Repertoires were generated with immunoSEQ multiplex PCR, while TCRdb's copy carries only in-frame clones and drops some. The sample records 150,000 or so clones, over 80% being singletons. The sequenced sample consisted of PBMCs. The source of these receptors is a man between 45 and 60 years old in good health and CMV-seropositive. Both conserved end residues are part of each CDR3. A D gene is named only where the DNA matches it firmly. Expanded clones are given a class, and other clones once, few, many or no size at all.

CDR3nt	CDR3aa	abundance	d_gene	v_gene	j_gene
TGTGCCAGCAGTCGAGTTCGAGCCCTATCTGGGGCCAACGTCCTGACTTTC	CASSRVRALSGANVLTF	.	.	TRBV7-9	TRBJ2-6
TGTGCCAGCAGCTCCCAGGGGGTACGGGGCACAGATACGCAGTATTTT	CASSSQGVRGTDTQYF	.	TRBD1	TRBV9	TRBJ2-3
TGTGCCTGGAGCCAACCTGGGACAGGGAGGAACATTCAGTACTTC	CAWSQPGTGRNIQYF	.	TRBD1	TRBV30	TRBJ2-4
TGTGCCAGCAGCGTAGGAGTTGGGGGGGTCACCGGGGAGCTGTTTTTT	CASSVGVGGVTGELFF	.	TRBD2	TRBV9	TRBJ2-2
TGCAGCACTCCCGGGACTATACTCCCCAACGGGAAGGGTGAGACCCAGTACTTC	CSTPGTILPNGKGETQYF	once	TRBD2	TRBV29-1	TRBJ2-5
TGCGCCAGCAGTGAACAGGGGTCACTTCTGGCCGACTATGGCTACACCTTC	CASSEQGSLLADYGYTF	.	TRBD1	TRBV5-1	TRBJ1-2
TGTGCCAGCACCCTCGCCGGGAGCCCAGGCGGGGAGCTGTTTTTT	CASTLAGSPGGELFF	.	.	TRBV28	TRBJ2-2
TGTGCCAGCAGCCCGAGATCCTACGAGCAGTACTTC	CASSPRSYEQYF	.	.	TRBV7-2	TRBJ2-7
TGTGCCAGCAGCTTGGATAGGCAGGGCATGATGGCTTTCTTT	CASSLDRQGMMAFF	.	.	TRBV5-4	TRBJ1-1
TGTGCCAGTAGTATACAGGGCAACACCGGGGAGCTGTTTTTT	CASSIQGNTGELFF	.	.	TRBV19	TRBJ2-2
TGTGCCAGCAGTGAAGGGCTAGCGGGGGGGGCAGCCAAAAACATTCAGTACTTC	CASSEGLAGGAAKNIQYF	.	TRBD2	TRBV2	TRBJ2-4
TGTGCCAGCACCATCACCAGGGACTATGGCTACACCTTC	CASTITRDYGYTF	.	.	TRBV28	TRBJ1-2
TGCGCCAGCAGCCCGACAGGAAGGTCTGAAGCTTTCTTT	CASSPTGRSEAFF	.	.	TRBV4-1	TRBJ1-1
TGTGCCAGCAGCACGACTAGCCGAAGCACAGATACGCAGTATTTT	CASSTTSRSTDTQYF	.	TRBD2	TRBV7-3	TRBJ2-3
TGCGCCAGCAGCCTACAGGGGACCCAACCCGGGGAGCTGTTTTTT	CASSLQGTQPGELFF	.	TRBD1	TRBV5-1	TRBJ2-2
TGTGCCACCAGCAGAGCGAGAGGGACAGGAGAGACCCAGTACTTC	CATSRARGTGETQYF	.	TRBD1	TRBV15	TRBJ2-5